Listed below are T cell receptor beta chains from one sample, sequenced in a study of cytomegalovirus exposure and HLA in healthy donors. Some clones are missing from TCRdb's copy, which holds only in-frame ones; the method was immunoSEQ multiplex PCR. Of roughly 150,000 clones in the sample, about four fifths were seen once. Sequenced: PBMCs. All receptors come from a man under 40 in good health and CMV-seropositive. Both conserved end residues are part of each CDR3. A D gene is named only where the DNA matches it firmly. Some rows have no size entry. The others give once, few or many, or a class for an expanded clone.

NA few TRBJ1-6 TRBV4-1 TGCGCCAGCAGCCAAGATCAAAGGGGAGGGAATTCACCCCTCCACTTT CASSQDQRGGNSPLHF
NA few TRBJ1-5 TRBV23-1 TGCGCCAGCAGTAAGCCGATGAACCATCAGCCCCAGCATTTT CASSKPMNHQPQHF
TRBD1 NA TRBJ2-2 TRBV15 TGTGCCACCAGCAGAGCACAGGGGGCTAGGTCCGGGGAGCTGTTTTTT CATSRAQGARSGELFF
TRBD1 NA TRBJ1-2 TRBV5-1 TGCGCCAGCACGGAACAGGGGACCTATGGCTACACCTTC CASTEQGTYGYTF
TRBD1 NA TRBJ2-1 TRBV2 TGTGCCAGCCGATACAGGGGGATGTACAATGAGCAGTTCTTC CASRYRGMYNEQFF
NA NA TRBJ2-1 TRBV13 TGTGCCAGCACCTACCAGTCGGAGAGCTCCTACAATGAGCAGTTCTTC CASTYQSESSYNEQFF
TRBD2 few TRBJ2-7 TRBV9 TGTGCCAGCAGCGTAGCCCCCGGTACTAGCGGGAACTACGAGCAGTACTTC CASSVAPGTSGNYEQYF
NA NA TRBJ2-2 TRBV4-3 TGCGCCAGCAGCCCCATCGGGAGAGGGAACACCGGGGAGCTGTTTTTT CASSPIGRGNTGELFF
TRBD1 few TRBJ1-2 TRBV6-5 TGTGCCAGCAGTCGGGACAGGACCCATGGCTACACCTTC CASSRDRTHGYTF
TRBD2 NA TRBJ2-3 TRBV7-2 TGTGCCAGCAGCTACGGGACTAGCGGCCCTCGAAATACGCAGTATTTT CASSYGTSGPRNTQYF
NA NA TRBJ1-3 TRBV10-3 TGTGCCATCAGTGAGTCGGTACAGGAGATCTCTGGAAACACCATATATTTT CAISESVQEISGNTIYF
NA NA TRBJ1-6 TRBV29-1 TGCGCTTATGACAGGTACTTGTATAATTCACCCCTCCACTTT CAYDRYLYNSPLHF
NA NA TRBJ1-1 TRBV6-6 TGTGCCACCTACCCCCGGGGGAACACTGAAGCTTTCTTT CATYPRGNTEAFF
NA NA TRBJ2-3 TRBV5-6 TGTGCCAGCAGCTGGCGACTTGACGAGCAGTATTTT CASSWRLDEQYF
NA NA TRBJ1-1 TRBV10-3 TGTGCCATCAGTGATCGGGGGAACACTGAAGCTTTCTTT CAISDRGNTEAFF
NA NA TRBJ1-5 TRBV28 TGTGCCAGCAGTTTGTGGGTACAGGGAAATCAGGCCCAGCATTTT CASSLWVQGNQAQHF
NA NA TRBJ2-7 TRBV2 TGTGCCAGCCGGCAGAGAGGCGAGCAGTACTTC CASRQRGEQYF
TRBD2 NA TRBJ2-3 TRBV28 TGTGCCAGCAGTTTGGGGAGCGGGGGGGCCGAAGATACGCAGTATTTT CASSLGSGGAEDTQYF